This TCR beta chain was recovered during a study of cytomegalovirus exposure and HLA in healthy donors. Across the whole study: A previous analysis identified approximately 120 million unique TCR beta sequences derived from roughly 190 million T cells.

Findings and caveats of the study: Cytomegalovirus association was listed for 164 TCR beta chains. The analysis excluded some indistinguishable V segments, including TRBV6-2 and TRBV6-3.

As regards this clone: The antigen is not known.

The CDR3 totals 13 residues. Germline CDR1 and CDR2: SGDLS and YYNGEE. The V and J ends lost 4 bases and 11 bases, in that order; junction bases with no gene match: 11. 13 Jbeta primers and 60 Vbeta primers were used for the PCR. This table comes from immunoSEQ multiplex PCR, and its TCRdb copy is limited to in-frame clones, with some not included. The top ten hold over 2% of the sample, which has about 190,000 clones, roughly four fifths seen once. Input material: PBMCs. The chain employs TRBV9 and TRBJ1-1, with 7 positions matching TRBD1. The TCR originated in a woman in her twenties or thirties in good health and CMV-seropositive. The DNA of the CDR3 is TGTGCCAGCAGCAGACAGGGCCGTGGCGGGGCTTTCTTT. Its protein product is CASSRQGRGGAFF.